A single sample is the source of the 26 T cell receptor beta chains below, sequenced in a study of blood T cell repertoires in COVID-19. Generated by immunoSEQ multiplex PCR, the TCRdb table keeps only in-frame clones and is missing some. The sample has approximately 190,000 clones, roughly 80% seen once. Sequencing was carried out using peripheral blood. Source of these receptors: a woman in her thirties or forties with acute or convalescent COVID-19.

The rearrangement uses TRBV27 and TRBJ2-1; TRBD1 matches 12 bases. The CDR3 sequence is 19 residues long. CDR1 and CDR2 (germline): MNHEY, SMNVEV (reference sequence). Unmatched junction bases numbered 10, after V lost 0 bases and J lost 4 bases. The chain's CDR3 is CASSLSGTGGSPPYNEQFF. The CDR3 DNA reads as TGTGCCAGCAGTTTATCCGGGACAGGGGGCTCCCCACCTTACAATGAGCAGTTCTTC.

The chain has TRBV10-3 and TRBJ1-1; maybe TRBD1 (5 bases). This CDR3 contains 15 residues. The V end was cut by 7 bases, the J end by 4 bases, with 19 bases between. Germline lookup yields CDR1 ENHRY and CDR2 SYGVKD. For the CDR3, the DNA is TGTGCCATCACCGTCTCCCCCGGAGGGACCACTGAAGCTTTCTTT. Its translation is CAITVSPGGTTEAFF.

The chain is built from TRBV6-5 and TRBJ1-5, with D uncertain. In germline, CDR1 is MNHEY, CDR2 SVGAGI. V was pared by 6 bases and J by 9 bases, with 9 bases between. The CDR3 extends over 11 amino acids. CDR3 sequence (DNA): TGTGCCAGCAGGGAGGCGATGCCCCAGCATTTT. Its translation is CASREAMPQHF.

This chain uses TRBV19 with TRBJ2-7; a possible D gene is TRBD1 (5 bases). This CDR3 has 16 residues. CDR1 is LNHDA, CDR2 SQIVND, per germline (reference sequence). V was cut by 4 bases and J by 1 base, with 17 bases left in between. CDR3 DNA: TGTGCCAGTAGTAGCAACAGGAGCCCTTCTTCCTACGAGCAGTACTTC. It encodes CASSSNRSPSSYEQYF. The full variable domain, its missing parts supplied by reference TRBV19 and TRBJ2-7, is DGGITQSPKYLFRKEGQNVTLSCEQNLNHDAMYWYRQDPGQGLRLIYYSQIVNDFQKGDIAEGYSVSREKKESFPLTVTSAQKNPTAFYLCASSSNRSPSSYEQYFGPGTRLTVT.

This chain links TRBV7-2 with TRBJ2-7, with D possibly being TRBD2 (6 bases). CDR1 SGHTA and CDR2 FQGNSA come from the germline V gene. The CDR3 loop spans 15 amino acids. Between the trimmed V and J ends, which lost 1 base and 4 bases, there was a span of 14 bases. CDR3: CASSLGPGEQYEQYF. In DNA, the CDR3 is TGTGCCAGCAGCTTAGGCCCGGGGGAACAGTACGAGCAGTACTTC.

The rearrangement uses TRBV5-4 and TRBJ1-6; 9 nucleotides align to TRBD1. Germline lookup yields CDR1 SGHNT and CDR2 YYREEE (reference sequence). Losses at the gene ends were 0 bases for V and 10 bases for J; bases not matched to a gene: 5. The CDR3 is made up of 15 amino acids. CDR3 coding DNA: TGTGCCAGCAGCTTGGCGGGACAGGGAGTGTCACCCCTCCACTTT. Protein: CASSLAGQGVSPLHF.

V gene TRBV2 combines with J gene TRBJ2-2; possible D gene TRBD1, 5 bases. Germline V lookup: CDR1 SNHLY, CDR2 FYNNEI. V lost 2 bases and J 5 bases, leaving 12 bases between the germline ends. This CDR3 has 15 residues. DNA of the CDR3: TGTGCCAGCAGTGAATTCCAGGGTTGGACCGGGGAGCTGTTTTTT. Encoded protein: CASSEFQGWTGELFF. Based on the CDR3 plus reference TRBV2 and TRBJ2-2, the full variable domain is EPEVTQTPSHQVTQMGQEVILRCVPISNHLYFYWYRQILGQKVEFLVSFYNNEISEKSEIFDDQFSVERPDGSNFTLKIRSTKLEDSAMYFCASSEFQGWTGELFFGEGSRLTVL.

The rearrangement links TRBV5-1 to TRBJ2-3; D not resolved. The V end was cut by 1 base, the J end by 2 bases, with 8 bases between. The germline V gene has CDR1 SGHRS and CDR2 YFSETQ. The length of the CDR3 is 14 residues. The CDR3 reads CASSLQVLTDTQYF. CDR3 bases: TGCGCCAGCAGCTTGCAGGTCCTCACAGATACGCAGTATTTT.

Details on this clone: Distinct nucleotide sequences in the sample also encode this CDR3. The rearrangement links TRBV19 to TRBJ2-7; perhaps TRBD1 as D (5 bases). Germline assignment: CDR1 LNHDA and CDR2 SQIVND (reference sequence). CDR3 size: 13 residues. The ends were cut back, 6 bases at V and 0 bases at J, with 9 bases in the middle. CDR3 amino acids: CASSLDSSYEQYF. CDR3 bases: TGTGCCAGTAGCCTCGACAGCTCCTACGAGCAGTACTTC. The complete variable domain, with remaining parts taken from reference TRBV19 and TRBJ2-7, reads DGGITQSPKYLFRKEGQNVTLSCEQNLNHDAMYWYRQDPGQGLRLIYYSQIVNDFQKGDIAEGYSVSREKKESFPLTVTSAQKNPTAFYLCASSLDSSYEQYFGPGTRLTVT.

V is TRBV5-1 and J is TRBJ2-2; 7 nucleotides agree with TRBD2. Germline CDR1 reads SGHRS; CDR2 reads YFSETQ. CDR3 length equals 15 residues. With 0 bases clipped from V and 7 bases from J, the junction kept 6 bases outside the gene matches. This CDR3 is CASSLDQRGSGELFF. In DNA form, the CDR3 reads TGCGCCAGCAGCTTGGATCAGCGCGGGAGCGGGGAGCTGTTTTTT.

The chain employs TRBV5-4 and TRBJ2-4, with a possible D match to TRBD1 (5 bases). Germline CDR1 reads SGHNT; CDR2 reads YYREEE (reference sequence). The ends were cut back, 0 bases at V and 1 base at J, with 14 bases in the middle. This CDR3 spans 17 amino acids. This chain's CDR3 is CASSLAVQKGAKNIQYF. The CDR3 coding sequence is TGTGCCAGCAGCTTGGCCGTACAAAAGGGGGCCAAAAACATTCAGTACTTC.

The J gene is TRBJ1-6, the V gene TRBV10-3; 7 nucleotides match TRBD1. The CDR3 totals 13 residues. The V segment lost 8 bases and the J segment 4 bases; nucleotides outside the gene matches: 2. Germline V CDR1 and CDR2: ENHRY, SYGVKD. As DNA, the CDR3 is TGTGCCATCGGGACAGATTATAATTCACCCCTCCACTTT. It codes for CAIGTDYNSPLHF.

The genes are TRBV5-1 and TRBJ2-1, with D possibly being TRBD1 (5 bases). Germline V gives CDR1 SGHRS, CDR2 YFSETQ. The CDR3 length is 11 residues. V lost 0 bases to trimming and J lost 13 bases, with 8 bases between them. DNA of the CDR3: TGCGCCAGCAGCTTGGGTCAGGGACAGTTCTTC. It specifies CASSLGQGQFF. Full variable domain (rest looked up from reference TRBV5-1 and TRBJ2-1): KAGVTQTPRYLIKTRGQQVTLSCSPISGHRSVSWYQQTPGQGLQFLFEYFSETQRNKGNFPGRFSGRQFSNSRSEMNVSTLELGDSALYLCASSLGQGQFFGPGTRLTVL.

This clone has just one count. The genes are TRBV19 and TRBJ1-1; D call uncertain. Trimming removed 5 bases from V and 4 bases from J, with 11 bases in between. The germline gives CDR1 LNHDA, CDR2 SQIVND (reference sequence). CDR3 size: 13 residues. The CDR3 sequence is CASSLRVGTEAFF. The CDR3 DNA is TGTGCCAGTAGTCTTCGGGTAGGCACTGAAGCTTTCTTT. Filled out from reference TRBV19 and TRBJ1-1, the complete variable domain reads DGGITQSPKYLFRKEGQNVTLSCEQNLNHDAMYWYRQDPGQGLRLIYYSQIVNDFQKGDIAEGYSVSREKKESFPLTVTSAQKNPTAFYLCASSLRVGTEAFFGQGTRLTVV.

This clone was detected a few times. The chain combines TRBV18 with TRBJ1-5; no firm D call. The germline V and J ends were trimmed by 5 bases and 4 bases, with 12 bases remaining between them. The CDR3 has 14 amino acids. CDR1 is KGHSH, CDR2 LQKENI, per germline. The CDR3 reads CASSSETSNQPQHF. DNA of the CDR3: TGTGCCAGCTCATCAGAAACAAGTAATCAGCCCCAGCATTTT.

In nucleotides, the CDR3 is TGTGCCAGCAGCGGTAGGGGGTTGGGAAACACTGAAGCTTTCTTT. Its translation is CASSGRGLGNTEAFF. The chain recombines TRBV11-2 with TRBJ1-1; tentative D call: TRBD1 (6 bases). The V end was cut by 5 bases, the J end by 2 bases, with 15 bases between. In germline, CDR1 is SGHAT, CDR2 FQNNGV. The CDR3 has 15 amino acids.

This clone appeared once. The chain uses TRBV6-5 and TRBJ1-2; D possibly corresponds to TRBD1 (5 bases). Germline CDR1 MNHEY, CDR2 SVGAGI. This CDR3 is built from 14 residues. The germline V and J ends were trimmed by 7 bases and 4 bases, with 16 bases remaining between them. The CDR3 loop reads CASTPFAGLYGYTF. CDR3 DNA sequence: TGTGCCAGCACCCCCTTTGCGGGACTCTATGGCTACACCTTC.

This clone was observed once. The gene calls are TRBV5-6 and TRBJ2-7, with a possible D match to TRBD2 (6 bases). The CDR3 sequence is 13 residues long. In germline, CDR1 is SGHDT, CDR2 YYEEEE. Between the trimmed V and J ends, which lost 1 base and 6 bases, there was a span of 11 bases. The CDR3 region has the DNA TGTGCCAGCAGCTTGCCCGGGGGTGGCGAGCAGTACTTC. It encodes CASSLPGGGEQYF.

This sequence joins TRBV4-1 and TRBJ2-2; 11 positions agree with TRBD2. Trimming removed 1 base from V and 2 bases from J; junction bases left unmatched: 3. Germline V CDR1 and CDR2: MGHRA, YSYEKL. This CDR3 contains 17 residues. CDR3 sequence reads: CASSQAGTSGNTGELFF. CDR3 bases: TGCGCCAGCAGCCAAGCCGGGACTAGCGGCAACACCGGGGAGCTGTTTTTT.

This sequence joins TRBV18 and TRBJ2-1; 10 bases line up with TRBD1. CDR1 KGHSH and CDR2 LQKENI come from the germline V gene. The CDR3 contains 16 residues. V gave up 0 bases and J gave up 10 bases; unmatched junction bases: 9. Here the CDR3 reads CASSPPAGQGVQEQFF. CDR3 DNA sequence: TGTGCCAGCTCACCACCCGCTGGACAGGGGGTCCAGGAGCAGTTCTTC.

This chain joins TRBV11-3 and TRBJ2-1, with D possibly matching TRBD1 (6 bases). In germline, CDR1 is SGHNT, CDR2 YENEEA. V was pared by 2 bases and J by 5 bases, with 13 bases between. This CDR3 is built from 15 residues. The CDR3 coding sequence is TGTGCCAGCAGCTTATTTGGGGGCCCGAACAATGAGCAGTTCTTC. Amino acids: CASSLFGGPNNEQFF.

The chain carries TRBV7-9 and TRBJ1-3, with TRBD1 matching over 8 bases. The CDR3 extends over 14 amino acids. The germline gives CDR1 SEHNR, CDR2 FQNEAQ (reference sequence). The V segment lost 4 bases and the J segment 6 bases; nucleotides outside the gene matches: 5. The CDR3 region has the DNA TGTGCCAGCAGCTGGACAGGGATGACAAACACCATATATTTT. Its translation is CASSWTGMTNTIYF.

The sample holds one count of this clone. V gene TRBV3-1 (or the pseudogene TRBV3-2) combines with J gene TRBJ1-6; TRBD1 matches 7 bases. The ends lost 2 bases at V and 10 bases at J; junction bases unmatched: 8. Germline V gene data show CDR1 as LGHDT and CDR2 as YNNKEL (reference sequence). The CDR3 covers 15 residues. The CDR3 DNA reads as TGTGCCAGCAGCCAAAAGACAGGGTGGAACTCACCCCTCCACTTT. It codes for CASSQKTGWNSPLHF.

V usage is TRBV3-1 (or the pseudogene TRBV3-2) and J usage is TRBJ2-5; TRBD2 is a possible D gene (6 bases). The CDR3 runs 15 residues. Germline CDR1 LGHDT, CDR2 YNNKEL (reference sequence). V gave up 5 bases and J gave up 5 bases, with 18 bases separating them. CDR3 DNA: TGTGCCAGCAGCAATCCGGGGGTCTCGGAGGAGACCCAGTACTTC. It specifies CASSNPGVSEETQYF.

This chain uses TRBV3-1 (or the pseudogene TRBV3-2) with TRBJ2-7, with D hard to call. In germline, CDR1 is LGHDT, CDR2 YNNKEL (reference sequence). V dropped 0 bases and J dropped 0 bases, with 6 bases sitting between them. The CDR3 has 14 residues. The CDR3 reads CASSQDPDSYEQYF. CDR3 DNA sequence: TGTGCCAGCAGCCAAGATCCAGACTCCTACGAGCAGTACTTC.

The chain links TRBV6-4 to TRBJ1-2; D is perhaps TRBD1 (6 bases). CDR1 is MRHNA, CDR2 SNTAGT, per germline. V lost 6 bases, J lost 6 bases, and 17 bases lay in between. The CDR3 is made up of 14 amino acids. CDR3 amino acids: CASREAGRGDGYTF. In DNA, the CDR3 is TGTGCCAGCAGGGAGGCGGGCAGGGGCGATGGCTACACCTTC.